One and the same sample provided the 23 T cell receptor beta chains below, sequenced in a study of T cells in tuberculosis listed by TCRdb under 2018. To prepare the library, the immunoSEQ multiplex PCR assay was applied. TCRdb took over this immuneACCESS table, retaining in-frame rearrangements with V and J assigned. Such tables are incomplete; in checked studies, under half of the missing clones stem from an unresolved V gene, and the remainder is unexplained. The sample table shows fewer than 40,000 clones, and around 88% are seen once. The ten largest clones represent about 5% of the sample. According to the study, the label for this sample's time point signals: new active TB diagnosis, blood taken before or within 7 days of starting treatment. This sample comprised PBMCs, obtained at tuberculosis diagnosis. The source is an adult with tuberculosis.

V gene TRBV28 combines with J gene TRBJ1-2, with 12 nucleotides matching TRBD1. Germline V gene lookup returns CDR1 MDHEN and CDR2 SYDVKM. The CDR3 runs 16 residues. V dropped 6 bases and J dropped 6; count of bases not matched to a gene: 11. In DNA form, the CDR3 reads TGTGCCAGCAGGGGGGACAGGGGGCCGTCAAACCATGGCTACACCTTC. Translation gives CASRGDRGPSNHGYTF.

The V and J genes are TRBV5-6 and TRBJ2-5; 10 bases align to TRBD1. The CDR3 contains 15 residues. Trimming took 2 bases from V and 5 from J; bases not matched to a gene: 6. The V gene's germline CDR1 is SGHDT and CDR2 YYEEEE. DNA for the CDR3: TGTGCCAGCAGCTTAGGGACAGGGGCGTGGGAGACCCAGTACTTC. Protein sequence: CASSLGTGAWETQYF. The variable domain in full, with the rest retrieved from reference TRBV5-6 and TRBJ2-5, is DAGVTQSPTHLIKTRGQQVTLRCSPKSGHDTVSWYQQALGQGPQFIFQYYEEEERQRGNFPDRFSGHQFPNYSSELNVNALLLGDSALYLCASSLGTGAWETQYFGPGTRLLVL.

V usage is TRBV28 and J usage is TRBJ2-3; TRBD2 is a possible D gene (5 bases). Germline CDR1 and CDR2: MDHEN and SYDVKM. The CDR3 is 14 amino acids. V gave up 6 bases and J gave up 0 bases, with 10 bases separating them. The CDR3 DNA reads as TGTGCCAGCAGAACGGGAACTAGCACAGATACGCAGTATTTT. This gives the protein CASRTGTSTDTQYF.

This clone has a handful of counts. The rearrangement uses TRBV6-4 and TRBJ2-1; 11 bases match TRBD2. This CDR3 has 16 residues. V dropped 4 bases and J dropped 4; count of bases not matched to a gene: 6. The germline V gene has CDR1 MRHNA and CDR2 SNTAGT. The CDR3 loop reads CASSVLAGGPYNEQFF. DNA for the CDR3: TGTGCCAGCAGTGTCTTAGCGGGAGGGCCTTACAATGAGCAGTTCTTC.

The chain has TRBV27 and TRBJ2-7, with 7 bases aligning to TRBD1. The CDR3 runs to 15 residues. Germline-derived CDR1 and CDR2 are MNHEY and SMNVEV (reference sequence). Trimming removed 5 bases from V and 2 bases from J; junction bases left unmatched: 9. For the CDR3, the DNA is TGTGCCAGCAGTGGATACAGGGGATCCGCCTACGAGCAGTACTTC. Protein sequence: CASSGYRGSAYEQYF.

CDR3 coding DNA: TGTGCCGTCGCTAGCGGGGGGGCCTTATCTGACGAGCAGTACTTC. This sequence encodes CAVASGGALSDEQYF. The rearrangement uses TRBV28 and TRBJ2-7, with 12 bases that match TRBD2. V lost 11 bases, J lost 5 bases, and 13 bases stayed unmatched. The CDR3 contains 15 residues. Germline V gene lookup returns CDR1 MDHEN and CDR2 SYDVKM.

The chain links TRBV6-1 to TRBJ1-5; no firm D call. CDR3 size: 16 residues. Per germline, CDR1 MNHNS and CDR2 SASEGT. V lost 1 base, J lost 3 bases, and 13 bases lay in between. The CDR3 loop reads CASSEEGGLSNQPQHF. The CDR3 DNA reads as TGTGCCAGCAGTGAAGAGGGAGGACTTTCCAATCAGCCCCAGCATTTT.

V usage is TRBV7-3 and J usage is TRBJ2-1, with 12 bases lining up with TRBD2. The germline CDR1 and CDR2 sequences are SGHTA and FQGTGA. The CDR3 loop spans 18 amino acids. Trimming cost V 7 bases and J 6 bases; bases outside gene matches: 16. The CDR3 DNA follows: TGTGCCAGCACCCTCCCAAGCAAGACTAGCGGGAGAGGCAATGAGCAGTTCTTC. Its protein is CASTLPSKTSGRGNEQFF.

The J gene is TRBJ2-1, the V gene TRBV5-5; 11 nucleotides align to TRBD1. The CDR3 covers 16 residues. The germline V gene has CDR1 SGHKS and CDR2 YYEKEE (reference sequence). Trimming at V came to 4 bases and at J to 3 bases, leaving 6 bases not matched to a gene. DNA for the CDR3: TGTGCCAGCAGCCCCCGGGACAGGGGGGACTACAATGAGCAGTTCTTC. The encoded protein is CASSPRDRGDYNEQFF.

The rearrangement joins TRBV23-1 to TRBJ1-5, with 7 bases aligning to TRBD1. TRBV23-1 is filed as an ORF, its function uncertain. The CDR3 has 15 residues. J lost 5 bases, V lost 2 bases, and 6 bases had no gene match. CDR3 residues: CASSQQGQCHQPQHF. For the CDR3, the DNA is TGCGCCAGCAGTCAACAGGGACAGTGCCATCAGCCCCAGCATTTT.

V gene TRBV4-1 combines with J gene TRBJ2-1, with TRBD2 matching 13 bases. This CDR3 contains 16 residues. Germline loops: CDR1 MGHRA, CDR2 YSYEKL. The V gene end was trimmed by 4 bases and the J gene end by 12 bases; junction bases not matched to a gene: 12. The CDR3: CASSPWTGTSGVGQFF. The CDR3 DNA reads TGCGCCAGCAGCCCTTGGACCGGGACTAGCGGGGTTGGGCAGTTCTTC.

This clone was seen just once. The chain employs TRBV7-6 and TRBJ2-3; possible D gene TRBD2, 7 bases. The germline CDR1 and CDR2 sequences are SGHVS and FNYEAQ. The V and J ends lost 6 bases and 4 bases respectively, with 14 bases between them. The length of the CDR3 is 14 residues. CDR3 DNA: TGTGCCAGCAGTCTCGGGGGGCATGCAGATACGCAGTATTTT. Translation: CASSLGGHADTQYF.

This chain uses TRBV5-1 with TRBJ2-3; no reliable D call. Germline lookup yields CDR1 SGHRS and CDR2 YFSETQ. This CDR3 is built from 16 residues. V lost 4 bases to trimming and J lost 2 bases, with 17 bases between them. In DNA form, the CDR3 reads TGCGCCAGCAGCCCAGTTGGTAGCCAGATCACAGATACGCAGTATTTT. Its translation is CASSPVGSQITDTQYF.

The chain is built from TRBV6-4 and TRBJ2-3, with 13 bases that match TRBD2. This CDR3 is 17 amino acids long. With V trimmed by 0 bases and J by 4 bases, 4 bases remained unmatched. In germline, CDR1 is MRHNA, CDR2 SNTAGT. CDR3 in amino acids: CASSDSPTSGGSDTQYF. The CDR3 nucleotides are TGTGCCAGCAGTGACTCCCCGACTAGCGGGGGGTCAGATACGCAGTATTTT.

In nucleotides, the CDR3 is TGCGCCAGCAGCTTGGGGGGGCTAAGTGAAAAACTGTTTTTT. This translates into CASSLGGLSEKLFF. The rearrangement links TRBV5-1 to TRBJ1-4, with D possibly being TRBD1 (6 bases). The CDR3 runs to 14 residues. Trimming shortened V by 0 bases and J by 7 bases, and 10 bases separated the two germline ends. The germline CDR1 and CDR2 sequences are SGHRS and YFSETQ.

The J gene is TRBJ1-4, the V gene TRBV5-1; tentative D call: TRBD1 (6 bases). Trimming left V 4 bases short and J 0 bases short, with 7 bases between. Germline V gene sequence: CDR1 SGHRS, CDR2 YFSETQ. The CDR3 is made up of 14 amino acids. CDR3 DNA sequence: TGCGCCAGCAGCGCAGGGGCAACTAATGAAAAACTGTTTTTT. Translating gives CASSAGATNEKLFF.

The chain couples TRBV27 to TRBJ1-2; 8 bases are shared with TRBD1. CDR1 and CDR2 (germline): MNHEY, SMNVEV (reference sequence). J was trimmed by 8 bases and V by 5 bases; bases with no gene match: 7. The CDR3 has 13 amino acids. The DNA of the CDR3 is TGTGCCAGCAGTACCGGGACAGGTGAGGGCTACACCTTC. Translated: CASSTGTGEGYTF.

The rearrangement links TRBV5-4 to TRBJ2-7, with 8 bases aligning to TRBD2. Germline lookup yields CDR1 SGHNT and CDR2 YYREEE (reference sequence). With V trimmed by 1 base and J by 5 bases, 5 bases remained unmatched. The CDR3 is 14 residues long. This CDR3 is CASSLTREANEQYF. In DNA, the CDR3 is TGTGCCAGCAGCTTGACGCGGGAGGCTAACGAGCAGTACTTC.

This clone was recorded once. The chain joins TRBV5-1 to TRBJ2-3; TRBD2 aligns across 12 bases. Germline CDR1 reads SGHRS; CDR2 reads YFSETQ. The CDR3 length is 16 residues. With 5 bases clipped from V and 2 bases from J, the junction kept 6 bases outside the gene matches. The CDR3 coding sequence is TGCGCCAGCAGGGTACTAGCGGGGGGCGACACAGATACGCAGTATTTT. Protein: CASRVLAGGDTDTQYF.

The J gene is TRBJ2-7, the V gene TRBV19; 8 bases agree with TRBD2. The CDR3 length is 15 residues. Per germline, CDR1 LNHDA and CDR2 SQIVND (reference sequence). V trimming: 2 bases; J trimming: 5 bases; junction bases outside the gene matches: 8. CDR3 sequence (DNA): TGTGCCAGTAGTATACACCAGCGGGAGTATAACGAGCAGTACTTC. It specifies CASSIHQREYNEQYF.

The CDR3, as DNA: TGTGCCAGCAGTGAAGCTACGGGACAGGGTGGAAACACCATATATTTT. This codes for CASSEATGQGGNTIYF. The V and J genes are TRBV2 and TRBJ1-3, with 9 positions matching TRBD1. J was trimmed by 3 bases and V by 0 bases; bases with no gene match: 3. The CDR3 is 16 amino acids. Per the germline V gene, CDR1 is SNHLY and CDR2 is FYNNEI.

This chain joins TRBV23-1 and TRBJ2-5; 7 bases fit TRBD2. TRBV23-1 is sorted into the ORF group, with uncertain function. The V gene end was trimmed by 9 bases and the J gene end by 9 bases; junction bases not matched to a gene: 10. There are 12 residues in the CDR3. CDR3 residues: CARSDSGGSQYF. CDR3 coding DNA: TGCGCCAGATCTGACTCCGGGGGGTCCCAGTACTTC.

This clone is a singleton in its sample. The chain recombines TRBV6-5 with TRBJ1-6; the match to TRBD1 covers 9 bases. The V gene's germline CDR1 is MNHEY and CDR2 SVGAGI. V shed 6 bases and J 9 bases; nucleotides not matched to a gene: 9. This CDR3 spans 15 amino acids. The CDR3 DNA reads TGTGCCAGCAGGCAACAGGGGGCCTTTGGTTCACCCCTCCACTTT. Its translation is CASRQQGAFGSPLHF.